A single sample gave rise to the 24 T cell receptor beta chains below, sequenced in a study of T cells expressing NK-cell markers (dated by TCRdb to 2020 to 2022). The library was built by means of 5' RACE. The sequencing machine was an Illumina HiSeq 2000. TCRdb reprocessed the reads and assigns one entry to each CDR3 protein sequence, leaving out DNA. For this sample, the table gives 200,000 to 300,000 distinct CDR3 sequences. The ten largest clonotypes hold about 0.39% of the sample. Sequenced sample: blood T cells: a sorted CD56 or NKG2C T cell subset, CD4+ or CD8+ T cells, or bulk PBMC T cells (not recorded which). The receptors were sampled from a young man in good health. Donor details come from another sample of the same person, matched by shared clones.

CDR3 sequence reads: CASSRTRVTHNEQFF. The V and J genes are TRBV7-8 and TRBJ2-1; as DNA is missing, the TRBD2 call by TCRdb cannot be tested. The CDR3 has 15 amino acids. Germline V gene sequence: CDR1 SGHVS, CDR2 FQNEAQ.

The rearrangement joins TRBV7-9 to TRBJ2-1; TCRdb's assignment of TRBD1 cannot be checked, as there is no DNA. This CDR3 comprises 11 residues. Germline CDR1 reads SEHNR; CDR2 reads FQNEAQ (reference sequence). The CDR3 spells CASSLQGVEFF.

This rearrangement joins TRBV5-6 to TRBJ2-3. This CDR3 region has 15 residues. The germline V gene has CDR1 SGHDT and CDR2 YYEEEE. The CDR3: CASSAGISTGNTQYF.

CDR3 amino acids: CASSLSFLAGRVGNEQFF. This sequence joins TRBV12-3 or TRBV12-4 and TRBJ2-1; TCRdb gives TRBD2 as the D gene, but with no DNA this cannot be confirmed. The CDR3 consists of 18 residues.

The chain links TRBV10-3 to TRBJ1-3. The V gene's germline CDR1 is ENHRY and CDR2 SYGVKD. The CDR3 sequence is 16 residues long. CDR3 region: CAISESTGTAGNTIYF.

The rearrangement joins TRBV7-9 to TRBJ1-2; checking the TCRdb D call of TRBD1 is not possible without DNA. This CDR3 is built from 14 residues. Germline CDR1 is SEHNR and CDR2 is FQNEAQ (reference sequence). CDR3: CASSLVRDSYGYTF.

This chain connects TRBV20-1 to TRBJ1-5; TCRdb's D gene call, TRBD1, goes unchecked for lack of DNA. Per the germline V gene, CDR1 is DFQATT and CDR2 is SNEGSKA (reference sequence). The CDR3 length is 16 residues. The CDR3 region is CSARATTGGGSEPQHF.

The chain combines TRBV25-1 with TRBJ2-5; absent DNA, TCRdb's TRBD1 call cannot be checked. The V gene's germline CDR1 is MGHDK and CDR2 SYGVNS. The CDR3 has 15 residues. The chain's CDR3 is CASSDRTGLMVTQYF.

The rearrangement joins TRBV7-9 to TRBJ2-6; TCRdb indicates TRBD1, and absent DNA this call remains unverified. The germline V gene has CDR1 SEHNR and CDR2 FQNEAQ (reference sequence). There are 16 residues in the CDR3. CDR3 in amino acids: CASSSGQGFGANVLTF. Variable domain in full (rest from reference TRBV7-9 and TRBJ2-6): DTGVSQNPRHKITKRGQNVTFRCDPISEHNRLYWYRQTLGQGPEFLTYFQNEAQLEKSRLLSDRFSAERPKGSFSTLEIQRTEQGDSAMYLCASSSGQGFGANVLTFGAGSRLTVL.

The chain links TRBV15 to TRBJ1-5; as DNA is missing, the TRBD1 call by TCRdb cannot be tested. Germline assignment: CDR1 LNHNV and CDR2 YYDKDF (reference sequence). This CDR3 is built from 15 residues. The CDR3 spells CATSRDELPGQPQHF.

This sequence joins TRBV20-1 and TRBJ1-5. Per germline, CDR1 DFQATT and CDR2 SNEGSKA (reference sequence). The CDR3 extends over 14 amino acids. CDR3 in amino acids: CSASRWTVDQPQHF.

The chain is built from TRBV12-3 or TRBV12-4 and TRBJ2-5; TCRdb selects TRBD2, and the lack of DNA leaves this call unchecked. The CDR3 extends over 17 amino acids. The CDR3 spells CASMPSGSVPLSETQYF.

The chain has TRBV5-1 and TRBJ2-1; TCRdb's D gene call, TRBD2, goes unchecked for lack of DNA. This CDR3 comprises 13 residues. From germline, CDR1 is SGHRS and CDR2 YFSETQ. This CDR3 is CASSRDSRNEQFF.

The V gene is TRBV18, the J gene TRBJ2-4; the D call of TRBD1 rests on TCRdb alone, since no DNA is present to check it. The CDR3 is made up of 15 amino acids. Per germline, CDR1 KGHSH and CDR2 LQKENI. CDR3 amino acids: CASSPWGKAKNIQYF.

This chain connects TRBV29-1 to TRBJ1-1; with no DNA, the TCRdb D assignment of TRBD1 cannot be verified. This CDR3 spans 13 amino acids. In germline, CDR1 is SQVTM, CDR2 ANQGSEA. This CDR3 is CSVTRDRNTEAFF.

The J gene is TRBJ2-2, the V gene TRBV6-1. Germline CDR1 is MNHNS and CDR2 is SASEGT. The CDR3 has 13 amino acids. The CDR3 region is CASSEVSRRELFF.

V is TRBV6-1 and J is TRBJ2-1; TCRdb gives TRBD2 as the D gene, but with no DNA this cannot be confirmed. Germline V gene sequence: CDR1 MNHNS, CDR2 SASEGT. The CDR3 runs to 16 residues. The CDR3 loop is CASSQGLAVGYNEQFF.

The CDR3 loop reads CASSSSSGTSGIYEQFF. The chain employs TRBV5-1 and TRBJ2-1; TCRdb selects TRBD2, and the lack of DNA leaves this call unchecked. The length of the CDR3 is 17 residues. Germline V CDR1 and CDR2: SGHRS, YFSETQ.

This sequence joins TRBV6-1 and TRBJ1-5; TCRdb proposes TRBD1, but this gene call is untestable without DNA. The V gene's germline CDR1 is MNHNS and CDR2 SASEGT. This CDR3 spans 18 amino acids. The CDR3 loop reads CASMPPRQGSGGNQPQHF.

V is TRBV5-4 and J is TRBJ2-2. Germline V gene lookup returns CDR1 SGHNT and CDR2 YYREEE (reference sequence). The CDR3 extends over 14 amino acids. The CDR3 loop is CATSLSANTGELFF.

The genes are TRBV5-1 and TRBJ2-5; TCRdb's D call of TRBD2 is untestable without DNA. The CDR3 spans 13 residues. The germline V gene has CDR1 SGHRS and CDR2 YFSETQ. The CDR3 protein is CASSLGGTSDQYF.

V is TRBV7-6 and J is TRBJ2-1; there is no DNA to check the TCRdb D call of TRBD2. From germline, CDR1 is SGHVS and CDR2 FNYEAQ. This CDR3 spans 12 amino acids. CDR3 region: CASSLTSGRQFF.

The CDR3 loop reads CSAETGTGLSNSPLHF. This chain uses TRBV20-1 with TRBJ1-6; without DNA, the TCRdb call of TRBD1 cannot be checked. From germline, CDR1 is DFQATT and CDR2 SNEGSKA (reference sequence). The CDR3 consists of 16 residues.

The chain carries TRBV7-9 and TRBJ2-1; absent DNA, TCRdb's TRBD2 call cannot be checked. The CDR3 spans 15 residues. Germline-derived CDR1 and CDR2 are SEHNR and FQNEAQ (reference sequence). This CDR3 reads CASRIAGGSYNEQFF.